This T cell receptor beta chain emerged from a study of long-term antiretroviral therapy in people with HIV. General study results and limits: Patients on ART gained diversity, which nonetheless stayed below transplant donor controls. Collection spanned 2004 to 2017; ART regimens may be less effective than current ones.

Researchers report immunoSEQ v3.0 was run at survey level. Method: immunoSEQ multiplex PCR; TCRdb's copy keeps in-frame clones and lacks some. The sample has 25,000 to 35,000 clones, more than 60% seen once. Treated in the United States were all of the participants with HIV. The CDR3 spans 12 residues. V dropped 5 bases and J dropped 8 bases, with 7 bases sitting between them. CDR1 and CDR2 (germline): SGHTA, FQGTGA. About this clone: Its target is unknown.

The sequence was obtained from a woman between 50 and 59 years old with HIV. The sample in question was unsorted PBMCs, obtained 3.1 years after starting antiretroviral therapy. The chain joins TRBV7-3 to TRBJ2-6; D remains unclear. This CDR3 reads CASSGRTNVLTF. The CDR3 nucleotides are TGTGCCAGCAGCGGGCGGACCAACGTCCTGACTTTC. Full variable domain (outside the CDR3, taken from reference TRBV7-3 and TRBJ2-6): GAGVSQTPSNKVTEKGKYVELRCDPISGHTALYWYRQSLGQGPEFLIYFQGTGAADDSGLPNDRFFAVRPEGSVSTLKIQRTERGDSAVYLCASSGRTNVLTFGAGSRLTVL.